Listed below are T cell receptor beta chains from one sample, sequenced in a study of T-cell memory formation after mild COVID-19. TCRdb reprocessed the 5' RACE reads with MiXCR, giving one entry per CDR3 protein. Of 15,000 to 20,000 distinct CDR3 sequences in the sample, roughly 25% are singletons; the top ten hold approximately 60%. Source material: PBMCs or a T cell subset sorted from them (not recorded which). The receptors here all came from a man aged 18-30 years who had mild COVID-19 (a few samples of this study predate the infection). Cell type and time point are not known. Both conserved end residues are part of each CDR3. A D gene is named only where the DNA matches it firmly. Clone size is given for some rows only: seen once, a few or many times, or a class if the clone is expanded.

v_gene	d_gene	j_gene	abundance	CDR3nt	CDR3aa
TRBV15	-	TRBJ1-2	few	TGTGCCACCCAGGGTTTGAATGGCTACACCTTC	CATQGLNGYTF
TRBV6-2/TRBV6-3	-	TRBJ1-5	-	TGTGCCAGCAGCCTCTTCGGTCGGCCCCAGCATTTT	CASSLFGRPQHF
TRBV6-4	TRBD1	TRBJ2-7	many	TGTGCCAGCAGATGTAAAGGGACAGGAAGTTGCGAGCAGTACTTC	CASRCKGTGSCEQYF
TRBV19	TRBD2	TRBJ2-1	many	TGTGCCAGTAGTCAGACTAGCGGGGATTACAATGAGCAGTTCTTC	CASSQTSGDYNEQFF
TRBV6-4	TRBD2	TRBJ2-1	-	TGTGCCAGCAGTGAGTACGGGGGGTCCGCCTACAATGAGCAGTTCTTC	CASSEYGGSAYNEQFF
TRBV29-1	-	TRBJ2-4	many	TGCAGCGTTGTGCGGGGTTGGAAAAACATTCAGTACTTC	CSVVRGWKNIQYF
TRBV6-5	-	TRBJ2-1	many	TGTGCCAGCACTACCGGACTCCCGTTCAATGAGCAGTTCTTC	CASTTGLPFNEQFF
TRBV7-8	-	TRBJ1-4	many	TGTGCCAGCAGCTTAGACTTTAAAGGCGTTTGGGAAAAACTGTTTTTT	CASSLDFKGVWEKLFF
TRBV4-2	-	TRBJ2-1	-	TGTGCCAGCAGCCAACGGGGTAGCTCTTACAATGAGCAGTTCTTC	CASSQRGSSYNEQFF
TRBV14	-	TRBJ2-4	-	TGTGCCAGCAGCCAGGGTCGATCCATACTCCTCAAAAACATTCAGTACTTC	CASSQGRSILLKNIQYF
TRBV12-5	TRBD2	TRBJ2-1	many	TGTGCTAGTGGTCCTGGCACCCAGCGGGGGGGCTTGAATGAGCAGTTCTTC	CASGPGTQRGGLNEQFF
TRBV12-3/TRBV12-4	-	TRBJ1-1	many	TGTGCCAGCAGTTTTTTATGGGCCTGGAGCACTGAAGCTTTCTTT	CASSFLWAWSTEAFF
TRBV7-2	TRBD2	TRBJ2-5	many	TGTGCCAGCAGCGGGAAGGGACTAGCGGGAGAGACCCAGTACTTC	CASSGKGLAGETQYF
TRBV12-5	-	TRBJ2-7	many	TGTGCTAGTGGTTTCATTCTGGCGGGGATCTACGAGCAGTACTTC	CASGFILAGIYEQYF
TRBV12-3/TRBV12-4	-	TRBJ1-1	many	TGTGCCAGCAGTTTATTTAATTATGCTGAAGCTTTCTTT	CASSLFNYAEAFF
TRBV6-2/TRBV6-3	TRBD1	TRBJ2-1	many	TGTGCCAGCAGTTATAGGGGACAGTATGAGCAGTTCTTC	CASSYRGQYEQFF
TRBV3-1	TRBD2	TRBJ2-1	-	TGTGCCACCTTAGCGGGAGGCAGCAATGAGCAGTTCTTC	CATLAGGSNEQFF
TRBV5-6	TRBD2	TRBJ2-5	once	TGTGCCAGCAGCTGGGGACTAGCGGGAGCACGAAAGATCGAAGAGACCCAGTACTTC	CASSWGLAGARKIEETQYF
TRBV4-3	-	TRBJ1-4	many	TGCGCCAGCAGCCTGGGACGGCTTAATGAAAAACTGTTTTTT	CASSLGRLNEKLFF
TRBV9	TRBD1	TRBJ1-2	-	TGTGCCAGCAGCCCAGGACAGGGGCCCTATGGCTACACCTTC	CASSPGQGPYGYTF
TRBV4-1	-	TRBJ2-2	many	TGCGCCAGCAGCCAATGGATGAACACCGGGGAGCTGTTTTTT	CASSQWMNTGELFF
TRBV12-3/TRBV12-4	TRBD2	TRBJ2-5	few	TGTGCCAGCAGCTTTAGCGGGGGGCTAGCGGGGGGTCTAGAGACCCAGTACTTC	CASSFSGGLAGGLETQYF
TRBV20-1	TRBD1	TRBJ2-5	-	TGCAGTGCTAGTGGACAGGGGAGGGAGACCCAGTACTTC	CSASGQGRETQYF
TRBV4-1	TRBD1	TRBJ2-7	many	TGCGCCAGCAGCCAAAGCCGGGACAGGGGGCTTAACGAGCAGTACTTC	CASSQSRDRGLNEQYF
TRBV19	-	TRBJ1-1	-	TGTGCCAGTAGTATAACAGGGTCTTTGGGTCCTGAAGCTTTCTTT	CASSITGSLGPEAFF
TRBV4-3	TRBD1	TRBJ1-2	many	TGCGCCAGCAGCCAAGATACTATTGGGACAGATCTTAACTATGGCTACACCTTC	CASSQDTIGTDLNYGYTF